This entry features one T cell receptor beta chain sequence. The data stem from a study of T cells in tuberculosis. Only in-frame clones appear in the TCRdb table, and some are missing; sequencing was by immunoSEQ multiplex PCR. There are about 43,000 clones in the sample; approximately 95% occur only once, and around 3.3% lies in the top ten. This CDR3 spans 15 amino acids. V lost 2 bases, J lost 5 bases, and 4 bases stayed unmatched. Germline V CDR1 and CDR2: SNHLY, FYNNEI. Each donor contributed about 100,000 T cells on average, unsorted. The sequencing input was PBMCs. This sequence joins TRBV2 and TRBJ2-1; 9 nucleotides match TRBD2. This receptor was taken from a donor aged 10-30 years with latent tuberculosis or without tuberculosis infection. CDR3 amino acids: CASSEQTSGNNEQFF. The CDR3 nucleotides are TGTGCCAGCAGTGAACAGACTAGCGGAAACAATGAGCAGTTCTTC.